A selection of T cell receptor beta chains follows, all from one sample in a study of T cell changes during pregnancy in multiple sclerosis. Produced via immunoSEQ multiplex PCR; TCRdb's table is partial and in-frame only. The sample lists 55,000 to 80,000 clones, roughly 94% occurring once. This specimen was peripheral blood, taken in the third trimester of pregnancy. The receptors stem from a female donor with multiple sclerosis, enrolled in a pregnancy study. Both conserved end residues are part of each CDR3. Fields, in order: J gene, clone size, V gene, CDR3 protein. The listing skips clone size in some rows; elsewhere it reads once, few, many or a size class.

j_call: TRBJ1-1; clone_size: .; v_call: TRBV7-2; cdr3_aa: CASSITGGRAEAFF
j_call: TRBJ1-1; clone_size: .; v_call: TRBV6-5; cdr3_aa: CASSAARGPYTEAFF
j_call: TRBJ2-5; clone_size: .; v_call: TRBV5-1; cdr3_aa: CASSSGLEWETQYF
j_call: TRBJ1-2; clone_size: .; v_call: TRBV2; cdr3_aa: CASSAGTGEGYTF
j_call: TRBJ1-1; clone_size: few; v_call: TRBV7-8; cdr3_aa: CASSLAQGYTEAFF
j_call: TRBJ2-3; clone_size: .; v_call: TRBV4-1; cdr3_aa: CASSGGGFDTQYF
j_call: TRBJ1-1; clone_size: .; v_call: TRBV9; cdr3_aa: CASSVAGDTEAFF
j_call: TRBJ2-5; clone_size: .; v_call: TRBV29-1; cdr3_aa: CSVRRRGTFQETQYF
j_call: TRBJ2-1; clone_size: .; v_call: TRBV6-1; cdr3_aa: CASSEGIFPQQMGGRRGSYNEQFF
j_call: TRBJ1-1; clone_size: .; v_call: TRBV6-5; cdr3_aa: CASSYLPLSRAEAFF
j_call: TRBJ1-2; clone_size: .; v_call: TRBV27; cdr3_aa: CASSLGATGTGIFYGYTF
j_call: TRBJ1-1; clone_size: .; v_call: TRBV7-2; cdr3_aa: CASSLEAGRAVGAFF
j_call: TRBJ1-2; clone_size: .; v_call: TRBV6-4; cdr3_aa: CASSPTGESNYGYTF
j_call: TRBJ2-2; clone_size: .; v_call: TRBV7-2; cdr3_aa: CASSLVSGLHGGELFF
j_call: TRBJ2-7; clone_size: .; v_call: TRBV2; cdr3_aa: CASGTSGGSHEQYF
j_call: TRBJ1-2; clone_size: .; v_call: TRBV7-2; cdr3_aa: CASSLPASAESYGYTF
j_call: TRBJ2-3; clone_size: .; v_call: TRBV7-8; cdr3_aa: CASSWTLGADTQYF
j_call: TRBJ1-6; clone_size: .; v_call: TRBV30; cdr3_aa: CAWEGGSPLHF
j_call: TRBJ2-6; clone_size: .; v_call: TRBV21-1; cdr3_aa: CASSIQVTSSGANVLTF
j_call: TRBJ1-2; clone_size: .; v_call: TRBV5-4; cdr3_aa: CASSFPGGAYGYTF
j_call: TRBJ1-2; clone_size: .; v_call: TRBV4-2; cdr3_aa: CASSQDRMGQGGGYTF
j_call: TRBJ1-6; clone_size: once; v_call: TRBV7-2; cdr3_aa: CASSLAQGGNSPLHF
j_call: TRBJ2-4; clone_size: .; v_call: TRBV7-2; cdr3_aa: CASSRTWDLAKNIQYF